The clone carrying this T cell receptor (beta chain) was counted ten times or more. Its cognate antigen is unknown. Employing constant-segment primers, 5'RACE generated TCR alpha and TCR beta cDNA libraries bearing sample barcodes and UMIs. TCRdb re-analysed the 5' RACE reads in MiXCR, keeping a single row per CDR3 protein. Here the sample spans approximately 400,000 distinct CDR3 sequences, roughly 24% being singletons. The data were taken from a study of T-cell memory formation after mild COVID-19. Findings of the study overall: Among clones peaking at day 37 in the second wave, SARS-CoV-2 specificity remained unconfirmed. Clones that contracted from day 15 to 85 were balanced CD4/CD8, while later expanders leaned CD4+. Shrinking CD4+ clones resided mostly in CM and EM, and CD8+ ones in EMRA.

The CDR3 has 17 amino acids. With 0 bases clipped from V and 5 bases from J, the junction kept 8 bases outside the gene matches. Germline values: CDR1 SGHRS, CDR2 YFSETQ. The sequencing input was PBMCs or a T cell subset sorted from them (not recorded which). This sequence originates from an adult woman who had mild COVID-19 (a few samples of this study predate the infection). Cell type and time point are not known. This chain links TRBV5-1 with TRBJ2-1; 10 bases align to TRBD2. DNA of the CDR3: TGCGCCAGCAGCTTGGGTTTAAGCGGGGGGGTTAACAATGAGCAGTTCTTC. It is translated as CASSLGLSGGVNNEQFF.